The T cell receptor delta chain described here comes from a study of γδ T cells in repeated Plasmodium falciparum infection. Gammadelta T cells were flow-sorted from PBMC into Vgamma9/Vdelta2+ and Vdelta2-negative populations for bulk analysis. TCRdb re-processed the multiplex PCR reads using CATT. The sample holds 85,000 to 95,000 delta-chain clones, almost 1.5% seen once. Study-level points and caveats: In Vdelta2-negative, largely Vdelta1+, gammadelta repertoires, repeated controlled infections appeared to drive clonal selection waves.

This CDR3 comprises 15 residues. Germline V gives CDR1 GEAIGNYY, CDR2 EKD. In regard to this clone: The antigen is not known. TCRdb's protein, taken from a much larger clone, differs from this DNA's translation at residue 12, likely owing to a read error; the protein displayed comes from the DNA.

The chain recombines TRDV2 with TRDJ1; 8 positions match TRDD3. The J gene comes from matching the DNA to germline here; TCRdb lacks it. Sequences were obtained from gamma-delta T cells from blood. This sequence originates from a pool of human donors (malaria-infected and uninfected, not separated). CDR3 nucleotides: TGTGCCTGTGACGTACTGGGGGTTTACACCGATAGACTCATCTTT. It yields the protein CACDVLGVYTDRLIF.